This T cell receptor (beta chain) is from a study of blood T cell repertoires in COVID-19. Sequencing used immunoSEQ multiplex PCR; TCRdb keeps in-frame clones, though not all of them. The repertoire holds 65,000 to 95,000 clones, with 78% as singletons. The V and J ends lost 7 bases and 6 bases respectively, with 12 bases between them. CDR3 length: 11 amino acids. Germline CDR1 reads SQVTM; CDR2 reads ANQGSEA. This clonotype was obtained from a human donor in a cohort sampled during active COVID-19. This rearrangement joins TRBV29-1 to TRBJ1-1; D is uncertain. Sample: peripheral blood. CDR3 coding DNA: TGCAGCGCCCCTGAGGGATCTGAAGCTTTCTTT. This gives the protein CSAPEGSEAFF.